Below are 16 T cell receptor beta chains sequenced from a single sample in a study of blood T cell repertoires in COVID-19. Libraries were prepared by immunoSEQ multiplex PCR; TCRdb keeps only in-frame clonotypes and omits some of them. The sample carries some 450,000 clones, 80% to 90% recorded once. Sequencing was performed on peripheral blood. The source of these receptors is a man aged 18 to 30 with COVID-19, enrolled during active disease.

The chain joins TRBV11-2 to TRBJ1-1; 11 bases map to TRBD1. Germline assignment: CDR1 SGHAT and CDR2 FQNNGV. V was pared by 1 base and J by 7 bases, with 2 bases of the junction left unmatched. This CDR3 contains 14 residues. CDR3 nucleotides: TGTGCCAGCAGCTTAGGGACAGGGGGCAATGAAGCTTTCTTT. Translating it yields CASSLGTGGNEAFF.

This rearrangement joins TRBV7-9 to TRBJ2-1; tentative D call: TRBD1 (5 bases). Per germline, CDR1 SEHNR and CDR2 FQNEAQ (reference sequence). This CDR3 contains 17 residues. The germline V and J ends were trimmed by 1 base and 4 bases, with 17 bases remaining between them. CDR3 amino acids: CASSLEGARRPYNEQFF. In DNA, the CDR3 is TGTGCCAGCAGCTTAGAAGGGGCCAGGCGGCCATACAATGAGCAGTTCTTC. Using reference TRBV7-9 and TRBJ2-1 for the parts outside the CDR3, the full variable domain is DTGVSQNPRHKITKRGQNVTFRCDPISEHNRLYWYRQTLGQGPEFLTYFQNEAQLEKSRLLSDRFSAERPKGSFSTLEIQRTEQGDSAMYLCASSLEGARRPYNEQFFGPGTRLTVL.

The chain uses TRBV5-4 and TRBJ1-3; 7 positions match TRBD1. Germline V CDR1 and CDR2: SGHNT, YYREEE (reference sequence). The CDR3 loop spans 17 amino acids. Trimming removed 3 bases from V and 1 base from J; junction bases left unmatched: 10. The DNA for the CDR3 is TGTGCCAGCAGCTCGAATCAGGGGGTATTTTCTGGAAACACCATATATTTT. Amino acid sequence: CASSSNQGVFSGNTIYF.

This clone was detected only once. V usage is TRBV19 and J usage is TRBJ2-3; no definite D call. The CDR3 is made up of 13 amino acids. V lost 7 bases and J 2 bases, leaving 10 bases between the germline ends. Germline V gives CDR1 LNHDA, CDR2 SQIVND (reference sequence). The CDR3 coding sequence is TGTGCCAGTACCCTAGGAAACACAGATACGCAGTATTTT. As protein: CASTLGNTDTQYF.

The chain carries TRBV29-1 and TRBJ2-5; D is possibly TRBD2 (5 bases). With 3 bases removed from V and 2 bases from J, the gap between germline ends came to 7 bases. This CDR3 has 12 amino acids. Germline CDR1 is SQVTM and CDR2 is ANQGSEA. The CDR3 sequence: CSVEGAQETQYF. CDR3 nucleotides: TGCAGCGTTGAGGGAGCGCAAGAGACCCAGTACTTC.

The V gene is TRBV27, the J gene TRBJ2-3; 7 bases line up with TRBD2. Germline loops: CDR1 MNHEY, CDR2 SMNVEV (reference sequence). V trimming: 3 bases; J trimming: 1 base; junction bases outside the gene matches: 1. This CDR3 region has 14 residues. The CDR3 spells CASSFRGGTDTQYF. CDR3 nucleotide sequence: TGTGCCAGCAGTTTTCGGGGGGGCACAGATACGCAGTATTTT.

The J gene is TRBJ2-1, the V gene TRBV4-2, with D uncertain. This CDR3 region has 15 residues. Trimming shortened V by 0 bases and J by 7 bases, and 13 bases separated the two germline ends. Per the germline V gene, CDR1 is LGHNA and CDR2 is YNFKEQ. CDR3 region: CASSQEGPIANEQFF. As DNA, the CDR3 is TGTGCCAGCAGCCAAGAGGGCCCCATCGCGAATGAGCAGTTCTTC.

J is TRBJ2-3 and V is TRBV10-1, with a possible D match to TRBD1 (6 bases). Trimming removed 4 bases from V and 0 bases from J, with 11 bases in between. Germline CDR1 reads WNHNN; CDR2 reads SYGVQD (reference sequence). The CDR3 totals 15 residues. CDR3 in amino acids: CASSVTQGSTDTQYF. The CDR3 nucleotides read TGCGCCAGCAGTGTAACCCAGGGGAGCACAGATACGCAGTATTTT.

The rearrangement uses TRBV6-6 and TRBJ1-4; unclear D gene. Germline CDR1 and CDR2: MNHNY and SVGAGI (reference sequence). The CDR3 loop spans 14 amino acids. Trimming took 6 bases from V and 4 from J, leaving 12 bases between them. CDR3 DNA: TGTGCCAGCAGGATGGGCAGCCGTAATGAAAAACTGTTTTTT. Protein sequence: CASRMGSRNEKLFF.

The chain recombines TRBV19 with TRBJ2-7, with 8 bases lining up with TRBD1. The germline gives CDR1 LNHDA, CDR2 SQIVND (reference sequence). This CDR3 region has 14 residues. Trimming at V came to 5 bases and at J to 2 bases, leaving 5 bases not matched to a gene. CDR3 bases: TGTGCCAGTAGTGTCCCGGGACAGGCCTACGAGCAGTACTTC. Protein: CASSVPGQAYEQYF.

CDR3 sequence: CASSYGRRLYNEQFF. CDR3 DNA sequence: TGTGCCAGCAGTTACGGCAGGAGGCTCTACAATGAGCAGTTCTTC. V is TRBV6-6 and J is TRBJ2-1; possible D gene TRBD2, 5 bases. V gave up 2 bases and J gave up 3 bases, with 11 bases separating them. This CDR3 region has 15 residues. Per germline, CDR1 MNHNY and CDR2 SVGAGI (reference sequence).

V gene TRBV5-4 combines with J gene TRBJ1-2; 7 positions match TRBD1. The germline V gene has CDR1 SGHNT and CDR2 YYREEE (reference sequence). The CDR3 is 14 amino acids. The V gene end was trimmed by 5 bases and the J gene end by 4 bases; junction bases not matched to a gene: 8. The CDR3 region has the DNA TGTGCCAGCAGAACGGACAGGACCGCCTATGGCTACACCTTC. It yields the protein CASRTDRTAYGYTF.

Note on this clone: The junction shows a germline mismatch at one end, possibly a read error. This chain uses TRBV11-3 with TRBJ2-3; weak D call: TRBD2 (6 bases). There are 16 residues in the CDR3. Germline CDR1 and CDR2: SGHNT and YENEEA. This CDR3 reads CASTLGRDSSTDTQYF. In DNA form, the CDR3 reads TGTGCCAGCACCTTAGGGCGGGACTCTTCCACAGATACGCAGTATTTT.

The J gene is TRBJ2-1, the V gene TRBV2, with a tentative D call TRBD2 (5 bases). Germline V CDR1 and CDR2: SNHLY, FYNNEI. The V gene lost 2 bases and the J gene lost 8 bases, with 19 bases spanning the gap. The CDR3 has 16 amino acids. CDR3 sequence (DNA): TGTGCCAGCAGTGAACAGACGGGGAGCCGATCCTATGAGCAGTTCTTC. Amino acids: CASSEQTGSRSYEQFF.

The count of this clone is one. Other DNA sequences within the sample encode an identical CDR3. The V and J genes are TRBV7-9 and TRBJ2-5; a weak D match, TRBD1 (5 bases). Trimming left V 1 base short and J 2 bases short, with 11 bases between. The length of the CDR3 is 15 residues. Germline V lookup: CDR1 SEHNR, CDR2 FQNEAQ (reference sequence). The CDR3 nucleotides are TGTGCCAGCAGCTTAGGAGACAGAGATCAAGAGACCCAGTACTTC. Translated: CASSLGDRDQETQYF.

This chain connects TRBV24-1 to TRBJ2-2; D might be TRBD2 (5 bases). The CDR3 is made up of 14 amino acids. V lost 2 bases and J 9 bases, leaving 12 bases between the germline ends. Germline V lookup: CDR1 KGHDR, CDR2 SFDVKD. CDR3 nucleotides: TGTGCCACCAGTGATTCTGGACTGACCAGGGAGCTGTTTTTT. This translates into CATSDSGLTRELFF.